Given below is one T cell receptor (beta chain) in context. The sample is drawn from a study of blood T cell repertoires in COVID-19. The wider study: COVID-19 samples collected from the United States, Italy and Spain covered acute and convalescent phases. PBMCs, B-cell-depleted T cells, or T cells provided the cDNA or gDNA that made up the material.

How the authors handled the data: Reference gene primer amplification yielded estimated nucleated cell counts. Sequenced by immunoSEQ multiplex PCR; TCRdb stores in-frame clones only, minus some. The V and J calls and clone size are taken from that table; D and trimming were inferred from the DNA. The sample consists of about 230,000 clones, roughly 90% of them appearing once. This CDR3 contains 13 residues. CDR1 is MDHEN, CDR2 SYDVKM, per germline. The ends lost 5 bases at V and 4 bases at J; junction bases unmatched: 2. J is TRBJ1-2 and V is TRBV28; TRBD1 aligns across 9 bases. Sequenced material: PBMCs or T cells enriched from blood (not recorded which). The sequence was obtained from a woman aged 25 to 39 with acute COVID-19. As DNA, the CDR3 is TGTGCCAGCAGTACAGGGGGCAGCTATGGCTACACCTTC. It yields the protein CASSTGGSYGYTF.